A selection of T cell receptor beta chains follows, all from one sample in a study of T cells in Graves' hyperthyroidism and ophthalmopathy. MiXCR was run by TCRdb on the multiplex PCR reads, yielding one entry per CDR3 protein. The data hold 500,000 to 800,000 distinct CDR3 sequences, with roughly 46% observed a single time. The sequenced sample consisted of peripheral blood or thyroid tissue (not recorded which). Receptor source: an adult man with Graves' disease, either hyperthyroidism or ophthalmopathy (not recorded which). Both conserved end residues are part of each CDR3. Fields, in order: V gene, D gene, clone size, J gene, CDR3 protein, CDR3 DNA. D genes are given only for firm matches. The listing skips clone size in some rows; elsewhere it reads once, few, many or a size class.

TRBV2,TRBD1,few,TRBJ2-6,CASNDRGLSGANVLTF,TGTGCCAGCAATGACAGGGGCCTCTCTGGGGCCAACGTCCTGACTTTC
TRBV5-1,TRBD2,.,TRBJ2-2,CASQTSGGTTGELFF,TGCGCCAGCCAGACTAGCGGGGGAACCACCGGGGAGCTGTTTTTT
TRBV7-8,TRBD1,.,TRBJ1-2,CASSQGQGPHYGYTF,TGCGCCAGCAGCCAGGGACAGGGCCCTCACTATGGCTACACCTTC
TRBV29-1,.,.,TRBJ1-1,CSLVGASNTEAFF,TGCAGCTTGGTGGGGGCCTCGAACACTGAAGCTTTCTTT
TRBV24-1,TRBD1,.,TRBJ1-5,CATSDPGGHQPQHF,TGTGCCACCAGTGATCCAGGGGGGCATCAGCCCCAGCATTTT
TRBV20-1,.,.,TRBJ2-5,CSATSDHRVGGTQYF,TGCAGTGCCACCAGTGATCACAGGGTCGGAGGGACCCAGTACTTC
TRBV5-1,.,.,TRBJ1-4,CASSATGTNEKLSF,TGCGCCAGCAGCGCTACAGGGACTAATGAAAAACTGTCTTTT
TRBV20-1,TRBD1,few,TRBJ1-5,CSAHGTGNTQPQHF,TGCAGTGCCCACGGGACAGGGAATACTCAGCCCCAGCATTTT
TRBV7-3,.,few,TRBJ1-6,CASSQETGSRSPLHF,TGTGCCAGCAGCCAAGAAACAGGGTCACGCTCACCCCTCCACTTT
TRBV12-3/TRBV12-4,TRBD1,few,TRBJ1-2,CASSRGQEGGYTF,TGTGCCAGCAGCCGGGGACAGGAGGGCGGCTACACCTTC
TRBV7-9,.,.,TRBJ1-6,CASSLIGGVYNSPLHF,TGTGCCAGCAGCCTTATCGGGGGAGTCTATAATTCACCCCTCCACTTT
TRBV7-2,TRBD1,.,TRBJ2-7,CASSRDRGLPDEQYF,TGTGCCAGCAGTCGAGACAGGGGCCTACCCGACGAGCAGTACTTC
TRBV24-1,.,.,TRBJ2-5,CATSDPQAGAGIETQYF,TGTGCCACCAGTGATCCGCAGGCGGGGGCCGGGATCGAGACCCAGTACTTC
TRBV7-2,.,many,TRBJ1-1,CASSGRAGDTEAFF,TGTGCCAGCTCCGGAAGGGCGGGGGATACTGAAGCTTTCTTT
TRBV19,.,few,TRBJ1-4,CASTIQGSNEKLFF,TGTGCCAGTACCATACAGGGATCTAATGAAAAACTGTTTTTT
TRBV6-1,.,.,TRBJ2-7,CASQGKYEQYF,TGTGCCAGCCAGGGGAAGTACGAGCAGTACTTC
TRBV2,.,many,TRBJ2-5,CASSEARGGGAETQYF,TGTGCCAGCAGTGAAGCGCGCGGAGGGGGCGCGGAGACCCAGTACTTC
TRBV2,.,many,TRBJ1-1,CATDRIMNTEAFF,TGTGCCACCGACAGGATTATGAACACTGAAGCTTTCTTT
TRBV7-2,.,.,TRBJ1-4,CASSPAVGQREKLFF,TGTGCCAGCAGCCCCGCCGTGGGCCAGAGGGAAAAACTGTTTTTT
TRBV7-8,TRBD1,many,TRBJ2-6,CASSPGTGWSGANVLTF,TGTGCCAGCAGCCCCGGGACAGGGTGGTCAGGGGCCAACGTCCTGACTTTC
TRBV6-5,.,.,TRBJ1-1,CASSQGLYTEAFF,TGTGCCAGCAGCCAGGGGTTGTACACTGAAGCTTTCTTT
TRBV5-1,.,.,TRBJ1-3,CASSLLPGQMTGGNTIYF,TGCGCCAGCAGCTTGTTACCGGGCCAGATGACCGGGGGAAACACCATATATTTT
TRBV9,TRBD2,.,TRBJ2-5,CASSASGNQETQYF,TGTGCCAGCAGCGCTAGCGGAAACCAAGAGACCCAGTACTTC
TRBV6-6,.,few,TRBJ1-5,CASRPFRDINQPQHF,TGTGCCAGCAGGCCCTTCCGGGACATCAATCAGCCCCAGCATTTT
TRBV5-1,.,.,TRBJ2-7,CASSSFGDREQYF,TGCGCCAGCAGCTCCTTTGGGGACCGCGAGCAGTACTTC
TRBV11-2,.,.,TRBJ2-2,CASSFSGAGTGELFF,TGTGCCAGCAGCTTCTCCGGGGCTGGCACCGGGGAGCTGTTTTTT
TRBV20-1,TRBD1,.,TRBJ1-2,CSARDDEPHPGQGNYGYTF,TGCAGTGCTAGAGATGATGAACCACATCCCGGACAGGGGAACTATGGCTACACCTTC
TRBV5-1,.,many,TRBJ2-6,CASSLVGSGANVLTF,TGTGCCAGCAGCTTAGTGGGGTCTGGGGCCAACGTCCTGACTTTC
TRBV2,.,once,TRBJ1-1,CASRSAGARTEAFF,TGTGCCAGCAGGTCCGCGGGGGCGAGAACTGAAGCTTTCTTT
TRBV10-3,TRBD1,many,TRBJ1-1,CASDRNNTEAFF,TGTGCCTCGGACAGGAACAACACTGAAGCTTTCTTT
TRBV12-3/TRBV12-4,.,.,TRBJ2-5,CASSPTGTNQETQYF,TGTGCCAGCAGCCCCACCGGGACGAACCAAGAGACCCAGTACTTC
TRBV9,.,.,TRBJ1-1,CASSVLPDQNTEAFF,TGTGCCAGCAGCGTATTGCCAGACCAGAACACTGAAGCTTTCTTT
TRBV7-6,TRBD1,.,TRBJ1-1,CASSPRQGRLNTEAFF,TGTGCCAGCAGCCCCAGACAGGGGCGGTTGAACACTGAAGCTTTCTTT
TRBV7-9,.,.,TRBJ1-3,CASIFEGNTIYF,TGTGCCAGCATTTTCGAGGGAAACACCATATATTTT
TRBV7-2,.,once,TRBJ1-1,CASSLSGGAMNTKAFF,TGTGCCAGCAGCTTAAGCGGGGGCGCCATGAACACTAAAGCTTTCTTT
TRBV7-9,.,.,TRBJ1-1,CASSLDLMNTEAFF,TGTGCCAGCAGCTTAGATTTGATGAACACTGAAGCTTTCTTT
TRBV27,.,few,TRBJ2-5,CASSWEGQHQETQYF,TGTGCCAGCAGTTGGGAAGGACAGCACCAAGAGACCCAGTACTTC
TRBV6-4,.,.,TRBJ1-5,CASSDSGWTLNQPQHF,TGTGCCAGCAGTGATTCAGGGTGGACCCTCAATCAGCCCCAGCATTTT
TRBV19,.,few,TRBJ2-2,CASLPPGLNTGELFF,TGTGCCAGTCTACCCCCGGGACTCAACACCGGGGAGCTGTTTTTT
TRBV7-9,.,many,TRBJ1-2,CASSRDTVYGYTF,TGTGCCAGCAGTAGAGACACGGTCTATGGCTACACCTTC
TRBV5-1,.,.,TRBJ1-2,CASSTVNGYTF,TGCGCCAGCAGCACGGTAAATGGCTACACCTTC